This T cell receptor (beta chain) was documented in a study of blood T cells in healthy people across ages. Study results and limitations: One million T cells yielded diversity estimates that were considered underestimates.

Trimming shortened V by 5 bases and J by 6 bases, and 15 bases separated the two germline ends. Germline-derived CDR1 and CDR2 are SGHRS and YFSETQ. This CDR3 region has 14 residues. Isolated PBMCs totaled at least 6 million in each sample. On this clonotype: The antigen remains undetermined.

Together with a sample-barcoded 5' primer, a J-beta primer mix was included in a second PCR lasting roughly 6 to 12 cycles. One entry per CDR3 protein results from TCRdb running MiXCR on the 5' RACE reads. This sample carries hundreds of thousands of distinct CDR3 sequences, about 53% of them seen once, and the ten largest clones take 41%. V is TRBV5-1 and J is TRBJ2-1; a possible D gene is TRBD1 (6 bases). The receptor was derived from a man older than 75 in good health. The sequencing input was blood. Here the CDR3 reads CASSLQGVGNEQFF. The CDR3 DNA reads TGCGCCAGCAGTTTACAGGGTGTTGGCAATGAGCAGTTCTTC.